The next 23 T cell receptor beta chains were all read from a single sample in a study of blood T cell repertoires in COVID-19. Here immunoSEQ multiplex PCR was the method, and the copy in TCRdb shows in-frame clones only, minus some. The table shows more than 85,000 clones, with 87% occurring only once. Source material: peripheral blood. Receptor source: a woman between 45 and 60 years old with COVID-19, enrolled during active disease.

CDR3 amino acids: CASSLSGGVGYGYTF. DNA for the CDR3: TGTGCCAGCAGCTTATCTGGGGGGGTTGGCTATGGCTACACCTTC. J is TRBJ1-2 and V is TRBV7-9, with D tentatively TRBD1 (5 bases). The V end was cut by 2 bases, the J end by 4 bases, with 14 bases between. CDR1 is SEHNR, CDR2 FQNEAQ, per germline (reference sequence). The CDR3 length is 15 residues.

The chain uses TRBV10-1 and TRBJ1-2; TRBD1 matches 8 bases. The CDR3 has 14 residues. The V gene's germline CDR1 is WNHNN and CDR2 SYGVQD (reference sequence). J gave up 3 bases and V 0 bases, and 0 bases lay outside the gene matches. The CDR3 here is CASSESGQDYGYTF. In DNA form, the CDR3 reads TGCGCCAGCAGTGAGTCGGGACAGGACTATGGCTACACCTTC.

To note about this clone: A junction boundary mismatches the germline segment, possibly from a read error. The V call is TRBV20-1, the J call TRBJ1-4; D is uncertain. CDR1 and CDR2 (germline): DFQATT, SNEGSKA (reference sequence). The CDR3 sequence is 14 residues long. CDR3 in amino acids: CSASKEGGIETLFF. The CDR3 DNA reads TGCAGTGCTAGTAAGGAAGGCGGGATAGAAACACTGTTTTTT.

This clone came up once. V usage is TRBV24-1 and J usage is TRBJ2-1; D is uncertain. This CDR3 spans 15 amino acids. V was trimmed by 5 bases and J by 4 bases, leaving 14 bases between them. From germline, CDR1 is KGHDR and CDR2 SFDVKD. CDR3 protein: CATSAPVDLYNEQFF. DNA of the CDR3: TGTGCCACCAGTGCACCGGTCGATCTTTACAATGAGCAGTTCTTC.

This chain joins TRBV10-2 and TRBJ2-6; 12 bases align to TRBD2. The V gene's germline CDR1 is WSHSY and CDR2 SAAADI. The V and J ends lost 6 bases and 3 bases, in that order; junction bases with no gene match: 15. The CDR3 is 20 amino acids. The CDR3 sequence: CASRGLAGGPGLHGANVLTF. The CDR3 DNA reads TGCGCCAGCAGGGGGCTAGCGGGGGGGCCCGGGCTACATGGGGCCAACGTCCTGACTTTC.

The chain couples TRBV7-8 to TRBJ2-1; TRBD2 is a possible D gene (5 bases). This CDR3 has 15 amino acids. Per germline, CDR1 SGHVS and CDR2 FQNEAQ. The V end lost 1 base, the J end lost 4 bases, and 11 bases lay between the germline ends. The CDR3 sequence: CASSLGTGIYNEQFF. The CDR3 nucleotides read TGTGCCAGCAGCTTAGGGACGGGGATTTACAATGAGCAGTTCTTC.

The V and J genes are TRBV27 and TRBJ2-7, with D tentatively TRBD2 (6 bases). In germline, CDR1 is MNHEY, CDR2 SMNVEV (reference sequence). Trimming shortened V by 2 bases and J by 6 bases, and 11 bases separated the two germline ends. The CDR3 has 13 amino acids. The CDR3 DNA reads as TGTGCCAGCAGTTTACGCGGGGCCCTCGAGCAGTACTTC. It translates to CASSLRGALEQYF.

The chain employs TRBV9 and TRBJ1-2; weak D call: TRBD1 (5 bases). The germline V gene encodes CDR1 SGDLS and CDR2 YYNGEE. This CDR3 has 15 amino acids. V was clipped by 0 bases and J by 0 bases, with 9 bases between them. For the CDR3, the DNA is TGTGCCAGCAGCGTAGCTGCAGGGACTAACTATGGCTACACCTTC. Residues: CASSVAAGTNYGYTF.

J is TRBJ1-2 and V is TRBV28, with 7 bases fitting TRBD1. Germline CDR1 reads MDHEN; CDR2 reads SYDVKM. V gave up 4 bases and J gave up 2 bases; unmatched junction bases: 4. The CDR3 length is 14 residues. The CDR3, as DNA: TGTGCCAGCAGTTCCCCGACAGGGAACTATGGCTACACCTTC. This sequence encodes CASSSPTGNYGYTF.

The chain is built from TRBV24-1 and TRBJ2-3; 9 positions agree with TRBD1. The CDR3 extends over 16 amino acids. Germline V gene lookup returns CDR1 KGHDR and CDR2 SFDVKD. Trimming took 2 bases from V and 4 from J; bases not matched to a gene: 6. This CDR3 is CATSDSGTGSPDTQYF. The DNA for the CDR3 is TGTGCCACCAGTGATTCCGGGACAGGGTCTCCAGATACGCAGTATTTT.

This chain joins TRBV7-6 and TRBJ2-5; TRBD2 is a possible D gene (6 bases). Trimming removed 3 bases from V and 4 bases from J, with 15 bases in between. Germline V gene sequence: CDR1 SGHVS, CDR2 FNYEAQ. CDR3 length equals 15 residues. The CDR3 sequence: CASSFPGELGETQYF. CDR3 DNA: TGTGCCAGCAGCTTCCCGGGGGAGTTAGGAGAGACCCAGTACTTC.

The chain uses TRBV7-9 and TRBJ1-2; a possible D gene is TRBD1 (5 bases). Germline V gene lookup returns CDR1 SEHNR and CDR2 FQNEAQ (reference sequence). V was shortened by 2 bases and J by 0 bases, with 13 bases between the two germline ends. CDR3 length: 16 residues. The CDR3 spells CASSLKRLGANYGYTF. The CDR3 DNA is TGTGCCAGCAGCTTAAAGAGACTAGGGGCTAACTATGGCTACACCTTC.

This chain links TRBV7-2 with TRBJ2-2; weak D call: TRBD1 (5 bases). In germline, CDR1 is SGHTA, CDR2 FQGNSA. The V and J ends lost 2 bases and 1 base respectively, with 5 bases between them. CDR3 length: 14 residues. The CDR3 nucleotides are TGTGCCAGCAGCTTAAGGGGGAACACCGGGGAGCTGTTTTTT. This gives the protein CASSLRGNTGELFF.

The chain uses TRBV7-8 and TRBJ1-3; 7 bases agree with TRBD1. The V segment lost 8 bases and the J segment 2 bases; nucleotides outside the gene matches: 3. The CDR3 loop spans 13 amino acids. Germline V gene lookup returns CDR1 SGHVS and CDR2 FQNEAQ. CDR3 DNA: TGTGCCAGCGTTCAGGGGGCTGGAAACACCATATATTTT. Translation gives CASVQGAGNTIYF.

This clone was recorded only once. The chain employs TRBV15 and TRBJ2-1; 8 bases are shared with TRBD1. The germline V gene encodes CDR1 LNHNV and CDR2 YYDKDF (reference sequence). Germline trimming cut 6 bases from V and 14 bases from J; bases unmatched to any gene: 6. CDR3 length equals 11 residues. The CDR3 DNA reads TGTGCCACCAGTGCACAGGGGGAGGAGTTCTTC. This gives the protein CATSAQGEEFF.

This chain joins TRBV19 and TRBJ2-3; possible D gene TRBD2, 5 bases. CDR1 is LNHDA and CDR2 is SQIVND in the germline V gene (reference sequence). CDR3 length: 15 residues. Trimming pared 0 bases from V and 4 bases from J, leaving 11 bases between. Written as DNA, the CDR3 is TGTGCCAGTAGTATAGAGGGAGAGGGCCCAGATACGCAGTATTTT. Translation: CASSIEGEGPDTQYF.

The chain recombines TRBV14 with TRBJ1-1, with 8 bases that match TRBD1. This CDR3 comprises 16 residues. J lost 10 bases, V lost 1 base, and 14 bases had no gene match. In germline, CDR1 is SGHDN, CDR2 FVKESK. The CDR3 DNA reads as TGTGCCAGCAGCCAAGGACCCAGGGGGCGCGAGGGGCGAGCTTTCTTT. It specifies CASSQGPRGREGRAFF.

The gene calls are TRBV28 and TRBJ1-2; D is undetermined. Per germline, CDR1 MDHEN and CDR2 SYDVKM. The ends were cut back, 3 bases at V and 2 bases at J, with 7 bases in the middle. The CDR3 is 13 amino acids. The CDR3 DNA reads TGTGCCAGCAGTTTGAGCCTGAACTATGGCTACACCTTC. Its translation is CASSLSLNYGYTF.

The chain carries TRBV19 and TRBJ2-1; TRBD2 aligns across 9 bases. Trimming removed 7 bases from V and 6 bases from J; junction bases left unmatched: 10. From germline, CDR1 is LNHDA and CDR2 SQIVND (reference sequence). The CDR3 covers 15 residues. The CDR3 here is CASNPAGGPFNEQFF. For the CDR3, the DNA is TGTGCCAGTAACCCAGCGGGGGGTCCTTTCAATGAGCAGTTCTTC.

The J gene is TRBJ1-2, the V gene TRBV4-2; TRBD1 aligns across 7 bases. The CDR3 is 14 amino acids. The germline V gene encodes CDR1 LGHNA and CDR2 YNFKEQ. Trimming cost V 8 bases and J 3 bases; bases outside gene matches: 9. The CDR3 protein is CASRLVGGDYGYTF. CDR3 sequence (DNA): TGTGCCAGCCGCCTGGTAGGGGGCGACTATGGCTACACCTTC.

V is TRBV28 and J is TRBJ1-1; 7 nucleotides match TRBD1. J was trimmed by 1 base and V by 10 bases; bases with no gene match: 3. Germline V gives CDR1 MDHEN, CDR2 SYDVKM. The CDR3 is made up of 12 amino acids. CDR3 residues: CATGTANTEAFF. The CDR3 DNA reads TGTGCCACGGGGACAGCGAACACTGAAGCTTTCTTT.

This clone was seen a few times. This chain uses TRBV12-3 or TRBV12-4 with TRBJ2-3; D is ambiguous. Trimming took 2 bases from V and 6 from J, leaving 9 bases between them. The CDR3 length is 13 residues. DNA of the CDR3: TGTGCCAGCAGTTTACTTTCACGGGATACGCAGTATTTT. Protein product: CASSLLSRDTQYF.

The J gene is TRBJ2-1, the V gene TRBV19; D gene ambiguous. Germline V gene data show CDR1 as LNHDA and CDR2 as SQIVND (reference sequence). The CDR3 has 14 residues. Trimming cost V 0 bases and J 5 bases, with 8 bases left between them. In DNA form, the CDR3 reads TGTGCCAGTAGTATAGATATCTTAAACAATGAGCAGTTCTTC. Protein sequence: CASSIDILNNEQFF.